The 8 T cell receptor beta chains below come from one sample, sequenced in a study of identical twins (dated by TCRdb to 2016 to 2017). Receptor libraries were prepared by 5' RACE. Sequencing relied on an Illumina HiSeq 2000. TCRdb redid the processing of the public reads, applying fastp at Q25 and MiXCR, and retained in-frame beta chains. Duplicate CDR3 protein sequences are folded into a single record with the most common DNA and genes. For this sample there are about 690,000 distinct CDR3 sequences; around 6% appear just once. About 2% of the sample comes from the top ten. Sample: naive T cells sorted from blood. Reading the label with the study, this specimen's cell subset or site is: cells isolated with a human naive T-cell isolation kit. The receptors shown here come from a man younger than 30 in good health.

The genes are TRBV4-2 and TRBJ1-1; 8 bases line up with TRBD1. The CDR3 spans 16 residues. Trimming at V came to 2 bases and at J to 0 bases, leaving 5 bases not matched to a gene. CDR1 LGHNA and CDR2 YNFKEQ come from the germline V gene. CDR3 in DNA: TGTGCCAGCAGCCAACTGGACAGGGACCTGAACACTGAAGCTTTCTTT. Encoded protein: CASSQLDRDLNTEAFF.

This chain links TRBV4-1 with TRBJ2-7, with D perhaps TRBD2 (6 bases). V lost 5 bases to trimming and J lost 3 bases, with 17 bases between them. Per germline, CDR1 MGHRA and CDR2 YSYEKL. This CDR3 is built from 15 residues. The CDR3 is CASSSSGVLGYEQYF. As DNA, the CDR3 is TGCGCCAGCAGCTCCTCGGGGGTATTGGGCTACGAGCAGTACTTC.

The table lists this clonotype with many counts. The chain joins TRBV12-3 or TRBV12-4 to TRBJ2-5, with no clear D. Trimming stripped 3 bases from V and 2 bases from J, with 7 bases between. The CDR3 sequence is 13 residues long. CDR3 sequence (DNA): TGTGCCAGCAGTTTGAGCAGTCAAGAGACCCAGTACTTC. Protein product: CASSLSSQETQYF.

The rearrangement links TRBV3-1 to TRBJ1-2; no clear D gene. CDR1 is LGHDT, CDR2 YNNKEL, per germline (reference sequence). The CDR3 covers 14 residues. Trimming shortened V by 2 bases and J by 4 bases, and 11 bases separated the two germline ends. CDR3 residues: CASSQRLSGYGYTF. The CDR3, as DNA: TGTGCCAGCAGCCAAAGACTATCAGGCTATGGCTACACCTTC.

CDR3 sequence reads: CASSHHTGTRVGSKNIQYF. The CDR3 nucleotides read TGTGCCAGCAGCCACCATACCGGGACTAGGGTAGGGTCCAAAAACATTCAGTACTTC. The genes are TRBV3-1 and TRBJ2-4; 8 nucleotides match TRBD2. Trimming at V came to 3 bases and at J to 2 bases, leaving 15 bases not matched to a gene. The CDR3 loop spans 19 amino acids. The germline gives CDR1 LGHDT, CDR2 YNNKEL (reference sequence).

The chain employs TRBV18 and TRBJ2-1; D might be TRBD2 (6 bases). V was trimmed by 0 bases and J by 3 bases, leaving 9 bases between them. From germline, CDR1 is KGHSH and CDR2 LQKENI. This CDR3 has 15 residues. In DNA, the CDR3 is TGTGCCAGCTCACCACCACCGGGACTCTACAATGAGCAGTTCTTC. This codes for CASSPPPGLYNEQFF.

This clonotype was seen repeatedly, ten times or more. The genes are TRBV5-1 and TRBJ2-2; no firm D call. V was cut by 4 bases and J by 5 bases, with 9 bases left in between. CDR3 length equals 13 residues. Germline V gene lookup returns CDR1 SGHRS and CDR2 YFSETQ. This CDR3 is CASSPTLTGELFF. The CDR3 coding sequence is TGCGCCAGCAGCCCGACACTAACCGGGGAGCTGTTTTTT.

A few counts support this clonotype. The V and J genes are TRBV4-3 and TRBJ2-5; D is uncertain. Looked up from germline, CDR1 is LGHNA and CDR2 is YSLEER. V was pared by 1 base and J by 5 bases, with 14 bases between. CDR3 length equals 15 residues. CDR3 sequence reads: CASSQGLGKLETQYF. CDR3 sequence (DNA): TGCGCCAGCAGCCAAGGGCTGGGGAAATTGGAGACCCAGTACTTC.